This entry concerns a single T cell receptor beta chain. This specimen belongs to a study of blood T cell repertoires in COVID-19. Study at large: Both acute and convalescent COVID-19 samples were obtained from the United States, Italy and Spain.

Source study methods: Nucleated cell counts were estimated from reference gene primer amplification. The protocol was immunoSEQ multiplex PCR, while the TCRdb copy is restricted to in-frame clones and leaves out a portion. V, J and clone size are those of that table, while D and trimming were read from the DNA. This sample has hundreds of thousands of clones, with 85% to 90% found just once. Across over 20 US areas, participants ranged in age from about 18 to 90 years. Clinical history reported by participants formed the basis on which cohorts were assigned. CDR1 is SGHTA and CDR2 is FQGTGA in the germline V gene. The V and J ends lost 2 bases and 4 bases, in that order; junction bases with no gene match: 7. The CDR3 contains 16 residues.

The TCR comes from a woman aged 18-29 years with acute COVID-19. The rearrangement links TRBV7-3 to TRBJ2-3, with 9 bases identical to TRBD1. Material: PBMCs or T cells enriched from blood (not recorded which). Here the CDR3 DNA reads TGTGCCAGCAGCTTAGGTTACAGGGGGCTCGCAGATACGCAGTATTTT. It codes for CASSLGYRGLADTQYF.